The TCR beta chain under discussion was sequenced for a study of read filtering for tumor transcriptome and immune sequencing. This clonotype has a count of ten or more. This library used 300 to 500 ng RNA and molecular barcoded adaptors spanning alpha/delta and beta/gamma chains. TCRdb used MiXCR to reprocess the reads, holding one entry per CDR3 protein. The sample holds under 150,000 distinct CDR3 sequences, roughly 13% seen once. The CDR3 is 14 residues long. The ends were cut back, 5 bases at V and 4 bases at J, with 14 bases in the middle. CDR1 and CDR2 from the germline V gene are SGHAT and FQNNGV.

The source is a donor at least 40 years old with multiple myeloma. The chain has TRBV11-2 and TRBJ2-5; possible D gene TRBD2, 6 bases. Specimen: a population of CD138-negative cells sorted from bone marrow. The CDR3 coding sequence is TGTGCCAGCAGCCCAACCTTCGGGGGAGAGACCCAGTACTTC. It codes for CASSPTFGGETQYF. Full variable domain (rest looked up from reference TRBV11-2 and TRBJ2-5): EAGVAQSPRYKIIEKRQSVAFWCNPISGHATLYWYQQILGQGPKLLIQFQNNGVVDDSQLPKDRFSAERLKGVDSTLKIQPAKLEDSAVYLCASSPTFGGETQYFGPGTRLLVL.